The rows below give T cell receptor beta chains drawn from one sample of a study of shared clonotypes between healthy human individuals. Measured with immunoSEQ multiplex PCR; TCRdb has only the in-frame clones, and not every one. Of about 990,000 clones in the sample, more than 75% were seen once. Sequencing input: memory CD4+ T cells from PBMCs. These receptors were collected from a man younger than 35 in good health. Some clones in this sample may be carry-over from other donors' samples. The CDR3 runs from the conserved cysteine through the conserved F or W. The size field is filled for only some rows; it gives once, few, many or a size class.

V gene: TRBV5-4; J gene: TRBJ1-2; clone size: .; CDR3 protein: CASSFSANYGYTF
V gene: TRBV14; J gene: TRBJ2-7; clone size: .; CDR3 protein: CASGRGTYEQYF
V gene: TRBV6-5; J gene: TRBJ2-7; clone size: once; CDR3 protein: CASIATGGEQYF
V gene: TRBV6-5; J gene: TRBJ1-5; clone size: .; CDR3 protein: CASSYSGGRINQPQHF
V gene: TRBV10-1; J gene: TRBJ1-1; clone size: .; CDR3 protein: CASSERDGGHGEAFF
V gene: TRBV27; J gene: TRBJ1-5; clone size: few; CDR3 protein: CASRTYNQPQHF
V gene: TRBV4-1; J gene: TRBJ2-6; clone size: .; CDR3 protein: CASSQFSSGRASGANVLTF
V gene: TRBV7-2; J gene: TRBJ2-1; clone size: once; CDR3 protein: CASSTTGYEQFF
V gene: TRBV4-3; J gene: TRBJ2-1; clone size: .; CDR3 protein: CASSQVLGTSGWQFF
V gene: TRBV7-7; J gene: TRBJ2-1; clone size: .; CDR3 protein: CASSLGRDDEQFF
V gene: TRBV6-4; J gene: TRBJ1-5; clone size: .; CDR3 protein: CASSESLAQPQHF
V gene: TRBV4-2; J gene: TRBJ1-2; clone size: .; CDR3 protein: CASSQDVAGLEDYGYTF
V gene: TRBV5-6; J gene: TRBJ1-5; clone size: .; CDR3 protein: CASSLSGDGFYQPQHF
V gene: TRBV5-4; J gene: TRBJ2-7; clone size: .; CDR3 protein: CASSFSGWGGPEQYF
V gene: TRBV27; J gene: TRBJ2-1; clone size: .; CDR3 protein: CASSLVLAGGNEQFF
V gene: TRBV6-1; J gene: TRBJ2-2; clone size: few; CDR3 protein: CASSEARNTGELFF
V gene: TRBV29-1; J gene: TRBJ2-5; clone size: .; CDR3 protein: CSVNQGGAETQYF
V gene: TRBV28; J gene: TRBJ2-1; clone size: .; CDR3 protein: CASSLHSGGYNEQFF
V gene: TRBV18; J gene: TRBJ2-2; clone size: .; CDR3 protein: CASSPGHNTGELFF
V gene: TRBV30; J gene: TRBJ2-1; clone size: .; CDR3 protein: CAWRFGSGTYNEQFF
V gene: TRBV7-8; J gene: TRBJ2-7; clone size: .; CDR3 protein: CASSRDRGRYEQYF
V gene: TRBV7-9; J gene: TRBJ2-1; clone size: .; CDR3 protein: CASSLTLAELYNEQFF
V gene: TRBV11-2; J gene: TRBJ2-3; clone size: few; CDR3 protein: CASSGRQGTADTQYF
V gene: TRBV6-6; J gene: TRBJ2-2; clone size: .; CDR3 protein: CASSTDRSNTGELFF
V gene: TRBV5-1; J gene: TRBJ2-2; clone size: .; CDR3 protein: CASSLSGEAGELFF
V gene: TRBV6-7; J gene: TRBJ2-5; clone size: .; CDR3 protein: CASSYRRGGAEETQYF
V gene: TRBV9; J gene: TRBJ2-2; clone size: .; CDR3 protein: CASSRGTGNTGELFF
V gene: TRBV11-2; J gene: TRBJ1-5; clone size: .; CDR3 protein: CASSLDRGADQPQHF
V gene: TRBV7-9; J gene: TRBJ1-3; clone size: .; CDR3 protein: CASSLGLGNTIYF
V gene: TRBV28; J gene: TRBJ2-1; clone size: .; CDR3 protein: CASSLYALMANEQFF
V gene: TRBV11-3; J gene: TRBJ1-1; clone size: .; CDR3 protein: CASSLEENTEAFF
V gene: TRBV27; J gene: TRBJ1-2; clone size: .; CDR3 protein: CASSPEKGYGYTF
V gene: TRBV20-1; J gene: TRBJ2-5; clone size: .; CDR3 protein: CLAGVGETQYF
V gene: TRBV27; J gene: TRBJ2-1; clone size: .; CDR3 protein: CASRGRGLGSYNEQFF
V gene: TRBV11-1; J gene: TRBJ2-1; clone size: .; CDR3 protein: CASSAFFGYNEQFF
V gene: TRBV7-3; J gene: TRBJ2-7; clone size: .; CDR3 protein: CASSLTAVYEQYF
V gene: TRBV9; J gene: TRBJ2-1; clone size: .; CDR3 protein: CASRGGRADREQFF
V gene: TRBV7-6; J gene: TRBJ2-2; clone size: few; CDR3 protein: CASSTWPGGLGELFF
V gene: TRBV9; J gene: TRBJ1-1; clone size: .; CDR3 protein: CASSPVQMNTEAFF
V gene: TRBV28; J gene: TRBJ1-5; clone size: few; CDR3 protein: CASSLRGPQHF
V gene: TRBV7-9; J gene: TRBJ2-1; clone size: few; CDR3 protein: CASQARTGGGLGQFF
V gene: TRBV4-1; J gene: TRBJ2-3; clone size: .; CDR3 protein: CASSQEGADTQYF
V gene: TRBV7-6; J gene: TRBJ1-1; clone size: once; CDR3 protein: CASSLVTQGAGGTEAFF
V gene: TRBV18; J gene: TRBJ2-6; clone size: .; CDR3 protein: CASSPGGSGANVLTF
V gene: TRBV10-1; J gene: TRBJ2-1; clone size: .; CDR3 protein: CASSERYLGEQFF
V gene: TRBV6-5; J gene: TRBJ1-1; clone size: .; CDR3 protein: CASTGTGTEAFF
V gene: TRBV7-9; J gene: TRBJ2-5; clone size: .; CDR3 protein: CASSPGTNQETQYF
V gene: TRBV6-4; J gene: TRBJ1-2; clone size: once; CDR3 protein: CASSDQQGNYGYTF
V gene: TRBV14; J gene: TRBJ2-3; clone size: few; CDR3 protein: CASSPPGGHTDTQYF
V gene: TRBV27; J gene: TRBJ1-6; clone size: many; CDR3 protein: CASSPGQPLNSPLHF